This entry lists 16 T cell receptor beta chains sequenced from one sample in a study of T cells after yellow fever vaccination. In TCRdb, the 5' RACE reads were re-called with MiXCR into one record per CDR3 protein. Among 40,000 to 55,000 distinct CDR3 sequences listed, 6.6% were seen once. The sample in question was CD8+ T cells not binding an NS4B(214-222) dextramer, sorted from PBMCs, obtained around 45 days after the first yellow fever vaccination. Receptor source: a man younger than 30 who received the YFV17D yellow fever vaccine.

The V gene is TRBV6-5, the J gene TRBJ1-5, with 8 bases aligning to TRBD1. The CDR3 runs 17 residues. Per the germline V gene, CDR1 is MNHEY and CDR2 is SVGAGI. The V and J ends lost 2 bases and 5 bases, in that order; junction bases with no gene match: 11. The CDR3 DNA reads as TGTGCCAGCAGTTACACCCACCCAGGACAGGGAGATCAGCCCCAGCATTTT. Residues: CASSYTHPGQGDQPQHF.

This clonotype was picked up a small number of times. The rearrangement links TRBV5-6 to TRBJ2-4; D unclear. Trimming stripped 2 bases from V and 0 bases from J, with 12 bases between. CDR3 length: 16 residues. Germline V CDR1 and CDR2: SGHDT, YYEEEE. CDR3 nucleotides: TGTGCCAGCAGCTTCCCGGCAGAACTAGCCAAAAACATTCAGTACTTC. Its protein product is CASSFPAELAKNIQYF.

The table lists this clonotype with many counts. The gene calls are TRBV7-6 and TRBJ2-5; D is possibly TRBD2 (7 bases). The CDR3 totals 15 residues. Trimming pared 2 bases from V and 4 bases from J, leaving 14 bases between. The germline CDR1 and CDR2 sequences are SGHVS and FNYEAQ. CDR3 DNA sequence: TGTGCCAGCAGCTTAAAGGTGGGGGGGCCAGAGACCCAGTACTTC. This translates into CASSLKVGGPETQYF. The entire variable domain, with the rest obtained from reference TRBV7-6 and TRBJ2-5, is as follows: GAGVSQSPRYKVTKRGQDVALRCDPISGHVSLYWYRQALGQGPEFLTYFNYEAQQDKSGLPNDRFSAERPEGSISTLTIQRTEQRDSAMYRCASSLKVGGPETQYFGPGTRLLVL.

In its sample, this clonotype was seen many times. The chain employs TRBV10-1 and TRBJ2-3; D is tentatively TRBD1 or TRBD2 (5 bases each). Germline V gene lookup returns CDR1 WNHNN and CDR2 SYGVQD (reference sequence). This CDR3 region has 16 residues. V was shortened by 6 bases and J by 2 bases, with 18 bases between the two germline ends. CDR3 nucleotides: TGCGCCAGCAGCCCCGGGGCCGCCTGGGTCACAGATACGCAGTATTTT. Protein product: CASSPGAAWVTDTQYF.

The chain combines TRBV7-9 with TRBJ2-3; 9 bases line up with TRBD1. The V gene end was trimmed by 4 bases and the J gene end by 6 bases; junction bases not matched to a gene: 11. The germline CDR1 and CDR2 sequences are SEHNR and FQNEAQ (reference sequence). The CDR3 spans 16 residues. The CDR3 sequence: CASSSYIGQGWDTQYF. Here the CDR3 DNA reads TGTGCCAGCAGCTCATATATCGGACAGGGGTGGGATACGCAGTATTTT.

V gene TRBV6-1 combines with J gene TRBJ2-6; D ambiguous. This CDR3 comprises 14 residues. The germline V gene encodes CDR1 MNHNS and CDR2 SASEGT. Trimming cost V 4 bases and J 7 bases, with 11 bases left between them. The CDR3 region has the DNA TGTGCCAGCAGTGCGGGCCCTTCTGCCAACGTCCTGACTTTC. Its translation is CASSAGPSANVLTF.

This clonotype was seen only a few times. V usage is TRBV27 and J usage is TRBJ2-3; D gene ambiguous. Germline V gives CDR1 MNHEY, CDR2 SMNVEV (reference sequence). The CDR3 sequence is 14 residues long. Trimming stripped 2 bases from V and 0 bases from J, with 6 bases between. The CDR3 sequence is CASSLTGSTDTQYF. The CDR3 bases are TGTGCCAGCAGTTTAACCGGGAGCACAGATACGCAGTATTTT.

The V call is TRBV4-3, the J call TRBJ1-6; possibly TRBD1 for D (5 bases). V lost 0 bases and J 10 bases, leaving 10 bases between the germline ends. Per germline, CDR1 LGHNA and CDR2 YSLEER. This CDR3 contains 14 residues. The DNA of the CDR3 is TGCGCCAGCAGCCAAGACAGGGTTCGGTCACCCCTCCACTTT. Its translation: CASSQDRVRSPLHF.

This clonotype has ten or more counts. V usage is TRBV12-3 or TRBV12-4 and J usage is TRBJ1-5; tentative D call: TRBD1 (5 bases). The CDR3 has 15 amino acids. V lost 5 bases and J lost 1, with 12 bases in between. CDR3 bases: TGTGCCAGCAGTGACTGGGACTCCAGCAATCAGCCCCAGCATTTT. It codes for CASSDWDSSNQPQHF.

This clonotype was recorded many times. The V call is TRBV7-9, the J call TRBJ1-1, with 10 bases lining up with TRBD1. This CDR3 has 15 residues. With 4 bases clipped from V and 11 bases from J, the junction kept 13 bases outside the gene matches. The germline gives CDR1 SEHNR, CDR2 FQNEAQ (reference sequence). CDR3 coding DNA: TGTGCCAGCAGCTCAACCGGCAATGGACAGGGGGAGGCTTTCTTT. This gives the protein CASSSTGNGQGEAFF.

This clonotype was picked up many times. The rearrangement links TRBV10-3 to TRBJ2-3; D is unclear. This CDR3 spans 14 amino acids. Germline V CDR1 and CDR2: ENHRY, SYGVKD. The germline V and J ends were trimmed by 0 bases and 6 bases, with 10 bases remaining between them. The CDR3 sequence is CAISESPGADTQYF. CDR3 coding DNA: TGTGCCATCAGTGAGTCGCCGGGCGCGGATACGCAGTATTTT.

This clonotype showed up many times. The rearrangement uses TRBV6-2 or TRBV6-3 and TRBJ2-3; D is unclear. V lost 9 bases and J lost 3, with 19 bases in between. CDR3 length: 15 residues. The germline V gene encodes CDR1 MNHEY and CDR2 SVGEGT. Written as DNA, the CDR3 is TGTGCCAGTCACGTGGGATCAGACACGACAGATACGCAGTATTTT. It translates to CASHVGSDTTDTQYF.

This clonotype was counted many times. The genes are TRBV7-8 and TRBJ2-1; TRBD1 is a possible D gene (5 bases). CDR3 length equals 16 residues. Germline CDR1 is SGHVS and CDR2 is FQNEAQ. The V end lost 4 bases, the J end lost 8 bases, and 21 bases lay between the germline ends. The CDR3 DNA is TGTGCCAGCAGCTCCCTGGGGCAGGGTATGTTCGATGAGCAGTTCTTC. It yields the protein CASSSLGQGMFDEQFF.

This clonotype was observed at least ten times. The chain employs TRBV3-1 and TRBJ2-7; the D is unclear. Trimming took off 1 base at V and 4 bases at J, with 5 bases between the two ends. Germline CDR1 reads LGHDT; CDR2 reads YNNKEL (reference sequence). The CDR3 spans 12 residues. The CDR3 sequence is CASSQGGYEQYV. DNA for the CDR3: TGTGCCAGCAGCCAAGGGGGTTACGAGCAGTACGTC.

There are many counts of this clonotype. The chain links TRBV20-1 to TRBJ2-3, with TRBD1 as a possible D gene (5 bases). Germline assignment: CDR1 DFQATT and CDR2 SNEGSKA (reference sequence). The ends were cut back, 8 bases at V and 4 bases at J, with 13 bases in the middle. The CDR3 length is 12 residues. DNA of the CDR3: TGCAGTTTAGGGGATCTCGCAGATACGCAGTATTTT. Its protein is CSLGDLADTQYF.

The gene calls are TRBV4-2 and TRBJ1-1; 10 nucleotides align to TRBD1. CDR1 and CDR2 from the germline V gene are LGHNA and YNFKEQ. V gave up 0 bases and J gave up 5 bases; unmatched junction bases: 0. This CDR3 has 14 amino acids. The CDR3 coding sequence is TGTGCCAGCAGCCAAGAGGACAGGGGGACTGAAGCTTTCTTT. Translated, it gives CASSQEDRGTEAFF.